This T cell receptor beta chain originates from a study of molecular identifiers for immune sequencing clone quantification (dated by TCRdb to the late 2010s). Broadly, across the study: In a replicate experiment, RNA from roughly 21,000 or 96,000 naive CD8 T cells was split into five aliquots, four of which were sequenced. This methods study benchmarked molecular-identifier clustering-based TCR repertoire sequencing (MIDCIRS) and TCR RNA copy counting, using CD8 T cells to do so.

Libraries of naive CD8 T cells were built from anywhere between about 17,000 and 1,000,000 sorted cells, with 10%, 30% or 50% of the purified RNA used. On a BD FACSAria II, naive CD8 T cells were FACS-sorted as CD8+CD4-CCR7+CD45RA+ and collected into RLT Plus buffer. To test detection sensitivity, Jurkat RNA equal to around 11 TCR copies was added to samples of about 20,000-1,000,000 naive CD8 T cells. CD8 T cells were enriched using RosetteSep CD8+ T Cell Enrichment Cocktail and Ficoll-Paque, and the enriched cells then underwent ACK red cell lysis. Library prep was done by PCR. The instrument given in TCRdb is NextSeq 500. Bulk TCR libraries were generated as previously described, with the TCR primers listed in Table S5 used. Purification of total RNA was performed with the Qiagen AllPrep DNA/RNA kit. Before any analysis, reads coming from multiple sequencing runs of the same library were combined into one pool. As for how the authors treated the data: Reads were retained only if an exact TCR constant sequence was present, and the retained reads were trimmed to 150 nt and grouped according to their 12-nt molecular barcodes. Reads within each barcode group were sub-clustered using a 15% Levenshtein threshold, and quality-weighted consensus sequences were constructed for each RNA molecule. Non-functional sequences were removed, as were lower-count sequences one edit away from another. Barcode sub-clusters with fewer than 20% of the maximum read count were removed, based on fitting two negative binomial distributions. TCRdb trimmed the raw reads at Q25, called clones with MiXCR and kept productive beta chains. Rows merge per CDR3 protein into single entries with the most common DNA and genes. TCRdb, rather than the study authors, made the V and J calls. The sample table records more than 550,000 distinct CDR3 sequences; about 25% of these occur just once. The top ten clones comprise about 0.84% of the sample.

Only a few counts were recorded for this clonotype. Its cognate antigen has yet to be identified. Base qualities are not at hand, and no much larger clone is one base apart. A distance of 15 bases separates the germline ends of V and J, which lose 0 bases and 2 bases respectively. Sequences GTSNPN (CDR1) and SVGIG (CDR2) are obtained from the germline V gene (reference sequence). The CDR3 numbers 16 residues from cysteine through phenylalanine. Only the CDR3 DNA stays, 48 bases, in frame from base 1. General findings and caveats noted by the study authors: Without barcode sub-clustering, chimeric consensus sequences inflated TCR diversity; chimeras reached as high as 47%. Even against a background of some 920,000 naive CD8 T cells, spiked-in Jurkat TCR RNA amounting to a single cell's worth was reported to be detectable. In CMV-specific effector cells, over 99% of molecules were held by clones above 20 RNA copies, whereas under 1% of molecules were held by such clones in naive cells. The naive libraries included spiked-in Jurkat TCR RNA (roughly 11 copies' worth), and this RNA is not part of the donor repertoire. Highly expanded clone sizes could be underestimated because identical TCR molecules may share a barcode. Modeling estimated 2.5 to 3 recovered TCR RNA copies per cell, compared with about 10 by digital PCR, which implies about 32% capture efficiency.

The rearranged segments are TRBV30 and TRBJ2-3, with the D gene uncertain. Sequences were obtained from naive CD8+ T cells from blood, with Jurkat cell RNA spiked in. Reading the label with the study, this specimen's cell subset or site is: FACS-sorted CD8+CD4-CCR7+CD45RA+ naive T cells. The source of this sequence is a human donor in good health. Some libraries in this study had Jurkat cell RNA spiked in. This receptor carries the CDR3 CAWSVQKHRTTDTQYF. The bases read TGTGCCTGGAGTGTACAAAAACACCGAACCACAGATACGCAGTATTTT. Full variable domain (CDR3 extended with the reference TRBV30 and TRBJ2-3 proteins): SQTIHQWPATLVQPVGSPLSLECTVEGTSNPNLYWYRQAAGRGLQLLFYSVGIGQISSEVPQNLSASRPQDRQFILSSKKLLLSDSGFYLCAWSVQKHRTTDTQYFGPGTRLTVL.